A single sample is the source of the 29 T cell receptor beta chains below, sequenced in a study of identical twins. TCRdb processed the 5' RACE reads anew with MiXCR; each CDR3 protein has one entry. The table has around 690,000 distinct CDR3 sequences, 21% seen once. These same data were also listed under a study on T cells expressing NK-cell markers.

Sequencing was done on a sample of PBMCs. The receptors shown here come from a woman between 18 and 30 years old in good health.

This clonotype was found a few times. The chain carries TRBV9 and TRBJ2-7; D is unresolved. Germline V gene data show CDR1 as SGDLS and CDR2 as YYNGEE. The CDR3 is 14 amino acids. V was trimmed by 0 bases and J by 7 bases, leaving 14 bases between them. CDR3 bases: TGTGCCAGCAGCGTAGGCGGATTGGGGTTGGAGCAGTACTTC. Translation gives CASSVGGLGLEQYF.

The chain uses TRBV5-1 and TRBJ2-7; D may correspond to TRBD1 or TRBD2 (5 bases each). The germline CDR1 and CDR2 sequences are SGHRS and YFSETQ. The CDR3 sequence is 15 residues long. Trimming removed 4 bases at V and 2 bases at J, with 16 bases between. CDR3 residues: CASSSTGTSAYEQYF. CDR3 in DNA: TGCGCCAGCAGCAGTACCGGGACCTCAGCCTACGAGCAGTACTTC.

CDR3 nucleotide sequence: TGTGCCAGCAGCGGGGCGGGGGGAGCCTCCTACAATGAGCAGTTCTTC. Its translation: CASSGAGGASYNEQFF. The rearrangement links TRBV9 to TRBJ2-1; TRBD2 agrees at 8 bases. CDR3 length: 16 residues. Germline CDR1 is SGDLS and CDR2 is YYNGEE. Trimming cost V 3 bases and J 0 bases; bases outside gene matches: 5. Variable domain in full (rest from reference TRBV9 and TRBJ2-1): DSGVTQTPKHLITATGQRVTLRCSPRSGDLSVYWYQQSLDQGLQFLIQYYNGEERAKGNILERFSAQQFPDLHSELNLSSLELGDSALYFCASSGAGGASYNEQFFGPGTRLTVL.

This clonotype showed up many times. The J gene is TRBJ1-1, the V gene TRBV5-1; D gene ambiguous. There are 14 residues in the CDR3. Germline V gene sequence: CDR1 SGHRS, CDR2 YFSETQ. V gave up 4 bases and J gave up 7 bases, with 17 bases separating them. The CDR3 loop is CASSTRDFGGEAFF. CDR3 in DNA: TGCGCCAGCAGCACGCGTGACTTCGGAGGTGAAGCTTTCTTT. Full variable domain (outside the CDR3, taken from reference TRBV5-1 and TRBJ1-1): KAGVTQTPRYLIKTRGQQVTLSCSPISGHRSVSWYQQTPGQGLQFLFEYFSETQRNKGNFPGRFSGRQFSNSRSEMNVSTLELGDSALYLCASSTRDFGGEAFFGQGTRLTVV.

The V call is TRBV20-1, the J call TRBJ2-1, with D perhaps TRBD2 (6 bases). The CDR3 is 14 amino acids. Trimming took off 4 bases at V and 3 bases at J, with 13 bases between the two ends. The germline V gene has CDR1 DFQATT and CDR2 SNEGSKA (reference sequence). This CDR3 reads CSAMGRENYNEQFF. CDR3 nucleotides: TGCAGTGCTATGGGGCGGGAAAACTACAATGAGCAGTTCTTC.

The rearrangement uses TRBV20-1 and TRBJ1-3; 10 positions agree with TRBD1. J lost 4 bases, V lost 3 bases, and 9 bases had no gene match. CDR1 is DFQATT, CDR2 SNEGSKA, per germline (reference sequence). The CDR3 contains 16 residues. CDR3 DNA: TGCAGTGCTAGTCTCCCGACAGGGGGCCTAGGAAACACCATATATTTT. As protein: CSASLPTGGLGNTIYF.

V is TRBV12-3 or TRBV12-4 and J is TRBJ2-2, with TRBD1 matching 9 bases. With V trimmed by 5 bases and J by 4 bases, 8 bases remained unmatched. The CDR3 runs to 16 residues. CDR3 in amino acids: CASSRRDRALTGELFF. DNA for the CDR3: TGTGCCAGCAGTCGCCGGGACAGGGCTCTCACCGGGGAGCTGTTTTTT.

This clonotype was counted only a few times. This sequence joins TRBV6-2 or TRBV6-3 and TRBJ2-1; 7 bases fit TRBD2. CDR1 is MNHEY, CDR2 SVGEGT, per germline. Unmatched junction bases numbered 3, after V lost 7 bases and J lost 3 bases. This CDR3 spans 13 amino acids. Written as DNA, the CDR3 is TGTGCCAGCATGTCTAGCGGCTACAATGAGCAGTTCTTC. Its translation is CASMSSGYNEQFF.

The rearrangement uses TRBV20-1 and TRBJ2-4; D is uncertain. The V gene lost 6 bases and the J gene lost 0 bases, with 12 bases spanning the gap. This CDR3 has 14 residues. Germline-derived CDR1 and CDR2 are DFQATT and SNEGSKA (reference sequence). CDR3 sequence: CSALLGLAKNIQYF. Here the CDR3 DNA reads TGCAGTGCATTACTTGGTCTAGCCAAAAACATTCAGTACTTC.

V is TRBV6-2 or TRBV6-3 and J is TRBJ2-1, with D possibly matching TRBD2 (6 bases). The CDR3 is made up of 17 amino acids. V lost 2 bases and J 4 bases, leaving 18 bases between the germline ends. Germline assignment: CDR1 MNHEY and CDR2 SVGEGT. CDR3 bases: TGTGCCAGCAGTTACAGATCCGGGACTCCGTTTTACAATGAGCAGTTCTTC. It translates to CASSYRSGTPFYNEQFF.

Ten or more counts support this clonotype. The J gene is TRBJ1-4, the V gene TRBV29-1, with 8 positions matching TRBD1. CDR1 and CDR2 from the germline V gene are SQVTM and ANQGSEA. The CDR3 length is 14 residues. V dropped 3 bases and J dropped 7; count of bases not matched to a gene: 7. The CDR3 DNA reads as TGCAGCGTTGAGACAGGGGCGGCTGGTGAAAAACTGTTTTTT. Its protein is CSVETGAAGEKLFF.

The J gene is TRBJ2-1, the V gene TRBV20-1, with D perhaps TRBD2 (5 bases). This CDR3 spans 14 amino acids. In germline, CDR1 is DFQATT, CDR2 SNEGSKA (reference sequence). V was trimmed by 0 bases and J by 2 bases, leaving 8 bases between them. The CDR3 DNA is TGCAGTGCTAGAGATTTGCGGGCCTACAATGAGCAGTTCTTC. Its translation: CSARDLRAYNEQFF.

This chain links TRBV4-3 with TRBJ1-6; weak D call: TRBD1 (6 bases). The CDR3 loop spans 17 amino acids. CDR1 is LGHNA and CDR2 is YSLEER in the germline V gene. V gave up 4 bases and J gave up 7 bases, with 20 bases separating them. CDR3 in amino acids: CASSRVQGNFINSPLHF. The CDR3 DNA reads as TGCGCCAGCAGCCGGGTACAGGGAAATTTTATCAATTCACCCCTCCACTTT.

In this sample, this clonotype turned up a few times. The V call is TRBV20-1, the J call TRBJ2-7; D perhaps matches TRBD1 (5 bases). This CDR3 has 12 amino acids. V gave up 3 bases and J gave up 5 bases, with 11 bases separating them. From germline, CDR1 is DFQATT and CDR2 SNEGSKA (reference sequence). CDR3 sequence reads: CSASRDSNEQYF. In DNA, the CDR3 is TGCAGTGCTAGCAGGGATTCGAACGAGCAGTACTTC.

This clonotype was seen only a few times. The J gene is TRBJ2-2, the V gene TRBV5-1, with D perhaps matching TRBD2 (5 bases). Between the trimmed V and J ends, which lost 6 bases and 3 bases, there was a span of 9 bases. The CDR3 runs 13 residues. Germline assignment: CDR1 SGHRS and CDR2 YFSETQ. The CDR3 is CASTLDYTGELFF. The CDR3 DNA follows: TGCGCCAGCACCCTGGACTACACCGGGGAGCTGTTTTTT.

This clonotype was seen a few times. The CDR3 here is CASSSGTGATDTQYF. CDR3 sequence (DNA): TGTGCCAGCAGCTCTGGGACAGGGGCTACAGATACGCAGTATTTT. The chain joins TRBV7-2 to TRBJ2-3, with 10 bases fitting TRBD1. V dropped 4 bases and J dropped 3; count of bases not matched to a gene: 4. This CDR3 is 15 amino acids long. Germline loops: CDR1 SGHTA, CDR2 FQGNSA.

There are a few counts of this clonotype. The V gene is TRBV3-1, the J gene TRBJ2-3; D may be TRBD1 or TRBD2 (5 bases each). The V end was cut by 4 bases, the J end by 4 bases, with 18 bases between. CDR1 and CDR2 (germline): LGHDT, YNNKEL (reference sequence). This CDR3 is 16 amino acids long. The CDR3 sequence is CASSLIPGPTADTQYF. The CDR3 DNA reads as TGTGCCAGCAGCCTCATTCCGGGACCCACGGCAGATACGCAGTATTTT.

The V call is TRBV20-1, the J call TRBJ2-1, with D hard to call. CDR3 size: 10 residues. Germline V CDR1 and CDR2: DFQATT, SNEGSKA (reference sequence). V was clipped by 5 bases and J by 10 bases, with 9 bases between them. CDR3 sequence reads: CSAADREQFF. CDR3 nucleotide sequence: TGCAGTGCTGCCGACCGCGAGCAGTTCTTC.

This clonotype was counted once. This clone may be a read error of a much larger clone one base away. The chain is built from TRBV12-3 or TRBV12-4 and TRBJ2-1; 7 bases fit TRBD1. This CDR3 is built from 16 residues. The CDR3 coding sequence is TGTGCCAGCAGCCGCGACCTAGGGGGCTCATACAGTGAGCAGTTCTTC. It codes for CASSRDLGGSYSEQFF.

The V call is TRBV15, the J call TRBJ2-2; perhaps TRBD2 as D (6 bases). Trimming cost V 3 bases and J 6 bases, with 14 bases left between them. CDR3 length: 15 amino acids. In germline, CDR1 is LNHNV, CDR2 YYDKDF (reference sequence). CDR3 bases: TGTGCCACCAGCAGTGGACTCCCGGGGGCCGGGGAGCTGTTTTTT. Protein product: CATSSGLPGAGELFF.

The J gene is TRBJ2-6, the V gene TRBV12-3 or TRBV12-4; maybe TRBD1 (5 bases). Trimming took 8 bases from V and 1 from J, leaving 12 bases between them. This CDR3 region has 15 residues. The CDR3, as DNA: TGTGCCAGCGACCTAGGGGCTTCTGGGGCCAACGTCCTGACTTTC. Protein sequence: CASDLGASGANVLTF.

The chain has TRBV6-1 and TRBJ2-7; TRBD1 aligns across 9 bases. Germline values: CDR1 MNHNS, CDR2 SASEGT. V shed 6 bases and J 1 base; nucleotides not matched to a gene: 10. The CDR3 runs to 16 residues. The CDR3 nucleotides read TGTGCCAGCAGGAAACCGGGACAGGGAGGTTCCTACGAGCAGTACTTC. It is translated as CASRKPGQGGSYEQYF.

The chain has TRBV20-1 and TRBJ2-1; 7 bases map to TRBD2. Unmatched junction bases numbered 13, after V lost 5 bases and J lost 9 bases. The V gene's germline CDR1 is DFQATT and CDR2 SNEGSKA (reference sequence). The CDR3 spans 14 residues. The CDR3 DNA sequence: TGCAGTGCTGGAGGGACCGCAAGCGGGGTTGAGCAGTTCTTC. The encoded protein is CSAGGTASGVEQFF.

The gene calls are TRBV10-3 and TRBJ2-7; D may be TRBD2 (5 bases). Germline CDR1 and CDR2: ENHRY and SYGVKD. V shed 11 bases and J shed 6 bases, with 26 bases lying between them. This CDR3 spans 15 amino acids. This CDR3 reads CAVRGPFGRGSEQYF. The CDR3 DNA reads TGTGCCGTCCGCGGCCCTTTTGGGAGAGGATCCGAGCAGTACTTC.

This clonotype was picked up a small number of times. V and J are TRBV12-3 or TRBV12-4 and TRBJ2-1; D gene unclear. V lost 6 bases and J lost 9, with 24 bases in between. The CDR3 contains 16 residues. The CDR3 here is CASSFRAPYAGGEQFF. The CDR3 region has the DNA TGTGCCAGCAGCTTCCGGGCCCCTTATGCAGGTGGTGAGCAGTTCTTC.

The V and J genes are TRBV27 and TRBJ2-2; maybe TRBD1 (6 bases). Germline V lookup: CDR1 MNHEY, CDR2 SMNVEV (reference sequence). This CDR3 is built from 16 residues. V gave up 8 bases and J gave up 6 bases, with 22 bases separating them. CDR3 DNA: TGTGCCAGCCTACCTAAAACTACAGGGTCCCCCGGGGAGCTGTTTTTT. Protein product: CASLPKTTGSPGELFF.

J is TRBJ1-6 and V is TRBV6-1; 7 positions agree with TRBD1. Per germline, CDR1 MNHNS and CDR2 SASEGT. This CDR3 contains 15 residues. The V gene end was trimmed by 6 bases and the J gene end by 7 bases; junction bases not matched to a gene: 9. The DNA for the CDR3 is TGTGCCAGCAGCCGACAGGGCTCTAGCAATTCACCCCTCCACTTT. It codes for CASSRQGSSNSPLHF.

The rearrangement links TRBV5-1 to TRBJ1-1; unclear D gene. This CDR3 is 14 amino acids long. CDR1 is SGHRS, CDR2 YFSETQ, per germline. The V gene lost 2 bases and the J gene lost 2 bases, with 10 bases spanning the gap. The CDR3 bases are TGCGCCAGCAGCTTTTTCGGGCTTAACACTGAAGCTTTCTTT. As protein: CASSFFGLNTEAFF.

Only a few counts were recorded for this clonotype. This rearrangement joins TRBV20-1 to TRBJ2-7; possible D gene TRBD1, 5 bases. V lost 7 bases, J lost 2 bases, and 12 bases lay in between. The CDR3 length is 12 residues. The V gene's germline CDR1 is DFQATT and CDR2 SNEGSKA (reference sequence). The CDR3 region is CSGQSDTYEQYF. The DNA for the CDR3 is TGCAGTGGACAGTCCGATACCTACGAGCAGTACTTC.